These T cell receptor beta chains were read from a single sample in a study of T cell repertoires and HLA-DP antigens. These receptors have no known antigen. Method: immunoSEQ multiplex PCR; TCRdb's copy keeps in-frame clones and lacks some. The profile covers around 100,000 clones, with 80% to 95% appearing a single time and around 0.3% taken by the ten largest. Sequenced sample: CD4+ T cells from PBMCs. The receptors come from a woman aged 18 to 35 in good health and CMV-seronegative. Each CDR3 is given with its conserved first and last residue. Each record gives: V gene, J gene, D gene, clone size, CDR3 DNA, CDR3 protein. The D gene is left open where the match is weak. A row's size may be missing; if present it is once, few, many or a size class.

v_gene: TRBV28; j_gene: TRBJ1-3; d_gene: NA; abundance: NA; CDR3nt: TGTGCCAGCAGTCGGTCACGGGTTACTGGAAACACCATATATTTT; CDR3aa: CASSRSRVTGNTIYF
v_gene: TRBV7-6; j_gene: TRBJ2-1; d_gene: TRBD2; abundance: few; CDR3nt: TGTGCCAGCAGACTCACCGTTAGCGGGGTCAGCTCCTACAATGAGCAGTTCTTC; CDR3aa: CASRLTVSGVSSYNEQFF
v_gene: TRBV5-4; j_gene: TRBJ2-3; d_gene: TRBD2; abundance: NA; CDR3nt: TGTGCCAGCAGCTATCGGACTAGCGGGGGGGATACGCAGTATTTT; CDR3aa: CASSYRTSGGDTQYF
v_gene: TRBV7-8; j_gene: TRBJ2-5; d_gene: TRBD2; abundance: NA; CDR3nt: TGTGCCAGCAGCTTCGGCGGTCTAGCGGGAGCTAAAGAGACCCAGTACTTC; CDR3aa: CASSFGGLAGAKETQYF
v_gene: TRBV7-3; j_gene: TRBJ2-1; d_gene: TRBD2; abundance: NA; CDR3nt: TGTGCCAGCAGCTTAACCCCTAGCGGGGGCTCCTACAATGAGCAGTTCTTC; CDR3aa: CASSLTPSGGSYNEQFF
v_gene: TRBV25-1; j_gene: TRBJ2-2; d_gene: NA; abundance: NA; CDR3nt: TGTGCCAGCAGGTGGGGGCAGGGCTACACCGGGGAGCTGTTTTTT; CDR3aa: CASRWGQGYTGELFF
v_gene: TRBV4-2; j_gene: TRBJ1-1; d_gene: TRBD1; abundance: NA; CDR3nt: TGTGCCAGCAGCCTGCTGCGGGGTGGGGCCGGGACAGGGGGTTTGAACACTGAAGCTTTCTTT; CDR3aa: CASSLLRGGAGTGGLNTEAFF
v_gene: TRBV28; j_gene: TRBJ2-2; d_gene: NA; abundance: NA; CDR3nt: TGTGCCAGCAGTTTAGGAGGGGGCGAGGTTACCGGGGAGCTGTTTTTT; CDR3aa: CASSLGGGEVTGELFF
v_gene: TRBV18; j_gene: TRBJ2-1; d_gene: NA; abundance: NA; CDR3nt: TGTGCCAGCTCACCCCTCAGGGATTGGCATGAGCAGTTCTTC; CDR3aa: CASSPLRDWHEQFF
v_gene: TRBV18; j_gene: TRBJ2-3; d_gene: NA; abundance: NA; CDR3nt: TGTGCCAGCTCACCATACCAGGCAAGCACAGATACGCAGTATTTT; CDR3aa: CASSPYQASTDTQYF
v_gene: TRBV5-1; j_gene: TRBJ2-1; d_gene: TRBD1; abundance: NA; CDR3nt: TGCGCCAGCAGCGTGGACAGGGGAGGGCAGTTCTTC; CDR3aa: CASSVDRGGQFF
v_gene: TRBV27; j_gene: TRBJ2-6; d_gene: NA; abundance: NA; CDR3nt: TGTGCCACCACACGGGGGCCTGGAGGGTCTGGGGCCAACGTCCTGACTTTC; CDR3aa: CATTRGPGGSGANVLTF
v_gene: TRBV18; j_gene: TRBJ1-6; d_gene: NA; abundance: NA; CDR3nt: TGTGCCAGCTCACCAACGGGCCCTAGCAATTCACCCCTCCACTTT; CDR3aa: CASSPTGPSNSPLHF
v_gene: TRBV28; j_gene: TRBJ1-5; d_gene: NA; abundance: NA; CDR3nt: TGTGCCAGCAGTTTAATCGGTCAGCCCCAGCATTTT; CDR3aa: CASSLIGQPQHF
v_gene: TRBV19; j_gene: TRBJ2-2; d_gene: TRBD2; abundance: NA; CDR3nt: TGTGCCAGTACGGTGCGTCTAGCGGGACCCAACACCGGGGAGCTGTTTTTT; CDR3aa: CASTVRLAGPNTGELFF
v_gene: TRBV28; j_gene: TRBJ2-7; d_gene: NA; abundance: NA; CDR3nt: TGTGCCATCTTAGATGATGACTCCTACGAGCAGTACTTC; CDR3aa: CAILDDDSYEQYF